The entry that follows covers one T cell receptor beta chain sequence. Its antigen is undetermined. TCRdb's copy holds only in-frame clones and misses some; the assay was immunoSEQ multiplex PCR. The table lists 20,000 or so clones, 74% of them singletons, with roughly 34% in the top ten. The data derive from a study of OX40 agonist ivuxolimab in advanced cancers. Study summary: An agonistic anti-OX40 (CD134) antibody, ivuxolimab, was used to treat the patients.

Regarding the study as a whole: The study found that CD8+ T cells averaged more expanded clones than CD4+. What antigens the expanded peripheral T cells recognized was never established.

The J segment lost 3 bases and the V segment lost 5 bases, leaving 6 bases of the junction unmatched. The CDR3 length is 15 residues. The germline V gene has CDR1 MNHEY and CDR2 SMNVEV (reference sequence). This rearrangement joins TRBV27 to TRBJ2-7; 11 bases are shared with TRBD1. The receptor was derived from an adult with an advanced solid tumor such as melanoma, head and neck, liver or kidney cancer. The source was CD4+ or CD8+ T cells sorted from blood, collected in a trial of the OX40 agonist ivuxolimab. Here the CDR3 DNA reads TGTGCCAGCAGTAACGGACAGGGGGCTATCTACGAGCAGTACTTC. Its translation: CASSNGQGAIYEQYF.